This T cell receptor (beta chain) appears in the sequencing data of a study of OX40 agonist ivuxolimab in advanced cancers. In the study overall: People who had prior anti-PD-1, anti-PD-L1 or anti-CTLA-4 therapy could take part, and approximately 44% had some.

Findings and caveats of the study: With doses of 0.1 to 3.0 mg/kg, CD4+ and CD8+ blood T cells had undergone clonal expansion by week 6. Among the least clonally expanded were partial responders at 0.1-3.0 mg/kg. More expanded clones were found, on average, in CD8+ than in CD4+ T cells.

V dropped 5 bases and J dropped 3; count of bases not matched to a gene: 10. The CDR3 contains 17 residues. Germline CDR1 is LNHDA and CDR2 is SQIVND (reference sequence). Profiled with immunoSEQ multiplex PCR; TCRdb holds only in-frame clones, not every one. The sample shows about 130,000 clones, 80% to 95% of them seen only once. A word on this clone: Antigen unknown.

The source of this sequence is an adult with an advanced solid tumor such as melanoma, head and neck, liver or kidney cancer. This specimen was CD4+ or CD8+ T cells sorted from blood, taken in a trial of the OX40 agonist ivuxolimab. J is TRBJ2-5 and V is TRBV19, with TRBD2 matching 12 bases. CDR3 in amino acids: CASSPGAGLAGKETQYF. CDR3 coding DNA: TGTGCCAGTAGTCCCGGGGCAGGACTAGCGGGAAAAGAGACCCAGTACTTC.